The 6 T cell receptor beta chains below come from one sample, sequenced in a study of T cell responses to AZD1222 COVID-19 vaccine. TCRdb's table, derived via immunoSEQ multiplex PCR, lists solely in-frame clones and lacks some. The repertoire holds under 150,000 clones, with 85% to 95% as singletons. Sample: peripheral blood, taken on day 0 of AZD1222 vaccination. Every receptor here comes from an adult in good health.

The chain recombines TRBV30 with TRBJ2-3; the D gene could be TRBD1 or TRBD2 (5 bases each). The CDR3 extends over 14 amino acids. The germline V gene has CDR1 GTSNPN and CDR2 SVGIG (reference sequence). Trimming shortened V by 3 bases and J by 2 bases, and 12 bases separated the two germline ends. The CDR3 DNA sequence: TGTGCCTGGAGCGAGGGGATATCCACAGATACGCAGTATTTT. It encodes CAWSEGISTDTQYF.

The rearrangement uses TRBV7-3 and TRBJ2-3, with TRBD2 matching over 9 bases. Germline V lookup: CDR1 SGHTA, CDR2 FQGTGA. The CDR3 is made up of 15 amino acids. Trimming took 1 base from V and 3 from J; bases not matched to a gene: 2. The chain's CDR3 is CASSLRLAGTDTQYF. The DNA of the CDR3 is TGTGCCAGCAGCTTAAGGCTAGCGGGAACAGATACGCAGTATTTT.

The chain recombines TRBV2 with TRBJ2-2, with a weak D call TRBD1 (6 bases). Germline V lookup: CDR1 SNHLY, CDR2 FYNNEI. V was cut by 7 bases and J by 0 bases, with 15 bases left in between. The CDR3 consists of 16 residues. CDR3: CASTVQGLANTGELFF. CDR3 in DNA: TGTGCCAGCACCGTTCAGGGGCTCGCGAACACCGGGGAGCTGTTTTTT.

This clone was counted between two and nine times. The V call is TRBV5-6, the J call TRBJ2-7; D gene ambiguous. The V and J ends lost 1 base and 2 bases respectively, with 4 bases between them. CDR3 length: 12 residues. Germline V gene data show CDR1 as SGHDT and CDR2 as YYEEEE. DNA for the CDR3: TGTGCCAGCAGCTTGTCGGCCTACGAGCAGTACTTC. Amino acid sequence: CASSLSAYEQYF.

The chain is built from TRBV5-3 and TRBJ2-7; D might be TRBD1 or TRBD2, each matching 6 bases. TRBV5-3 is recorded as an ORF, its role being uncertain. The CDR3 runs to 8 residues. The CDR3: CARSLRGV. CDR3 nucleotides: TGTGCCAGAAGCTTGAGGGGGGTT.

The chain recombines TRBV11-3 with TRBJ2-1; weak D call: TRBD2 (6 bases). Germline CDR1 is SGHNT and CDR2 is YENEEA. There are 14 residues in the CDR3. The ends were cut back, 8 bases at V and 5 bases at J, with 16 bases in the middle. As DNA, the CDR3 is TGTGCCAGCGCCCGAGGGCTAGCGAACAATGAGCAGTTCTTC. Translation: CASARGLANNEQFF.